These 24 T cell receptor beta chains were all obtained from the same sample, sequenced in a study of T-cell memory formation after mild COVID-19. In TCRdb, the 5' RACE reads were re-called with MiXCR into one record per CDR3 protein. The repertoire holds 350,000 to 450,000 distinct CDR3 sequences, approximately 15% seen once, with around a fifth in the top ten. The sequencing sample was made of PBMCs or a T cell subset sorted from them (not recorded which). The receptors stem from a man in his late teens or twenties who had mild COVID-19 (a few samples of this study predate the infection). Cell type and time point are not known.

This clonotype was seen a few times. The V call is TRBV7-2, the J call TRBJ2-3; 7 bases agree with TRBD1. The length of the CDR3 is 15 residues. Looked up from germline, CDR1 is SGHTA and CDR2 is FQGNSA. The ends lost 4 bases at V and 2 bases at J; junction bases unmatched: 6. For the CDR3, the DNA is TGTGCCAGCAGCTCCCTTAGGGGGCCCACAGATACGCAGTATTTT. Amino acid sequence: CASSSLRGPTDTQYF.

This sequence joins TRBV10-3 and TRBJ2-1; 10 positions match TRBD1. Germline loops: CDR1 ENHRY, CDR2 SYGVKD. V shed 7 bases and J 4 bases; nucleotides not matched to a gene: 13. This CDR3 has 17 residues. The CDR3: CAIKGPRQGAEYNEQFF. The CDR3 DNA reads as TGTGCCATCAAGGGTCCCAGACAGGGGGCGGAATACAATGAGCAGTTCTTC.

V gene TRBV3-1 combines with J gene TRBJ2-1; D tentatively reads TRBD1 or TRBD2 (6 bases each). Germline V gene lookup returns CDR1 LGHDT and CDR2 YNNKEL (reference sequence). The CDR3 spans 15 residues. Trimming removed 0 bases from V and 4 bases from J, with 10 bases in between. This CDR3 is CASSQDRGTYNEQFF. The CDR3 DNA reads as TGTGCCAGCAGCCAAGACCGGGGGACATACAATGAGCAGTTCTTC.

This clonotype was seen a few times. The V call is TRBV28, the J call TRBJ1-2; TRBD1 might be the D (6 bases). V dropped 4 bases and J dropped 5 bases, with 14 bases sitting between them. The germline V gene has CDR1 MDHEN and CDR2 SYDVKM. The CDR3 contains 14 residues. This chain's CDR3 is CASSSGGRTYGYTF. In DNA form, the CDR3 reads TGTGCCAGCAGTTCGGGGGGCAGAACTTATGGCTACACCTTC.

Only a few counts were recorded for this clonotype. The chain uses TRBV24-1 and TRBJ1-5; D is possibly TRBD1 (5 bases). Germline-derived CDR1 and CDR2 are KGHDR and SFDVKD. V gave up 10 bases and J gave up 3 bases, with 21 bases separating them. The CDR3 contains 16 residues. The CDR3 bases are TGTGCCACTTGGGGAAAACAGGTCTCCTTCAATCAGCCCCAGCATTTT. Its protein product is CATWGKQVSFNQPQHF.

This clonotype has just a few counts. The V and J genes are TRBV7-2 and TRBJ1-2, with 7 bases aligning to TRBD1. This CDR3 region has 14 residues. The trim removed 2 bases at V and 3 bases at J, leaving 3 bases unmatched. Germline V gene data show CDR1 as SGHTA and CDR2 as FQGNSA. The CDR3 loop reads CASSLTGADYGYTF. The CDR3 DNA follows: TGTGCCAGCAGCTTAACAGGGGCGGACTATGGCTACACCTTC.

V gene TRBV4-3 combines with J gene TRBJ2-2, with D possibly being TRBD1 or TRBD2 (5 bases each). The germline V gene encodes CDR1 LGHNA and CDR2 YSLEER. The ends were cut back, 0 bases at V and 4 bases at J, with 12 bases in the middle. This CDR3 region has 16 residues. This CDR3 is CASSQDRQGPTGELFF. For the CDR3, the DNA is TGCGCCAGCAGCCAAGATAGGCAGGGACCCACCGGGGAGCTGTTTTTT.

This clonotype has just a few counts. The rearrangement joins TRBV6-2 or TRBV6-3 to TRBJ2-2; 9 nucleotides match TRBD1. CDR1 and CDR2 from the germline V gene are MNHEY and SVGEGT. This CDR3 contains 14 residues. V trimming: 6 bases; J trimming: 7 bases; junction bases outside the gene matches: 6. The CDR3 coding sequence is TGTGCCAGCAGCCGGGACAGGGTGCACGGGGAGCTGTTTTTT. It yields the protein CASSRDRVHGELFF.

This clonotype was observed at least ten times. V gene TRBV9 combines with J gene TRBJ2-1, with D perhaps matching TRBD2 (6 bases). Germline assignment: CDR1 SGDLS and CDR2 YYNGEE. CDR3 size: 17 residues. V lost 4 bases and J 0 bases, leaving 17 bases between the germline ends. The CDR3 reads CASSPGVLVNSYNEQFF. In DNA, the CDR3 is TGTGCCAGCAGCCCGGGGGTTCTAGTAAACTCCTACAATGAGCAGTTCTTC.

This clonotype turned up a few times. The chain links TRBV4-2 to TRBJ2-2; 12 nucleotides line up with TRBD2. This CDR3 is built from 17 residues. The ends lost 0 bases at V and 5 bases at J; junction bases unmatched: 4. Germline V gene sequence: CDR1 LGHNA, CDR2 YNFKEQ. CDR3 nucleotides: TGTGCCAGCAGCCAAGAACCTAGCGGGGGGGCTACCGGGGAGCTGTTTTTT. Protein: CASSQEPSGGATGELFF.

J is TRBJ2-5 and V is TRBV30; D perhaps matches TRBD1 (5 bases). The J call is uncertain, as TRBJ2-7 better fits the DNA end. The CDR3 totals 15 residues. Germline CDR1 GTSNPN, CDR2 SVGIG (reference sequence). Here the CDR3 reads CAWSVLRGRASEQYF. The CDR3 nucleotides are TGTGCCTGGAGTGTACTTAGGGGCAGGGCCTCCGAGCAGTACTTC.

The chain couples TRBV27 to TRBJ2-3; D gene ambiguous. The CDR3 is 14 amino acids. Trimming removed 4 bases at V and 4 bases at J, with 12 bases between. Germline V CDR1 and CDR2: MNHEY, SMNVEV (reference sequence). For the CDR3, the DNA is TGTGCCAGCAGTTCCCGTAGTGCTGCAGATACGCAGTATTTT. This sequence encodes CASSSRSAADTQYF.

This clonotype was seen a handful of times. The J gene is TRBJ2-2, the V gene TRBV12-3 or TRBV12-4; D possibly corresponds to TRBD2 (5 bases). V lost 2 bases to trimming and J lost 2 bases, with 9 bases between them. The CDR3 extends over 15 amino acids. CDR3 in DNA: TGTGCCAGCAGTTTATTCGAGGGTAACACCGGGGAGCTGTTTTTT. Its translation is CASSLFEGNTGELFF.

This clonotype came up a few times. CDR3 nucleotides: TGTCTTCCCTGGGAATTTCAAGAGACCCAGTACTTC. Amino acid sequence: CLPWEFQETQYF. The rearrangement uses TRBV15 and TRBJ2-5; D ambiguous. From germline, CDR1 is LNHNV and CDR2 YYDKDF (reference sequence). This CDR3 is 12 amino acids long.

There are a few counts of this clonotype. J is TRBJ1-5 and V is TRBV19; 7 positions agree with TRBD1. This CDR3 has 15 amino acids. Germline V gene data show CDR1 as LNHDA and CDR2 as SQIVND (reference sequence). Trimming removed 4 bases from V and 7 bases from J; junction bases left unmatched: 10. CDR3 nucleotide sequence: TGTGCCAGTAGTAAACTATTACAGGGGAGCCAGCCCCAGCATTTT. Translating gives CASSKLLQGSQPQHF.

The gene calls are TRBV7-9 and TRBJ2-3, with 7 bases matching TRBD2. CDR3 length: 15 amino acids. Germline V gives CDR1 SEHNR, CDR2 FQNEAQ (reference sequence). J gave up 1 base and V 3 bases, and 4 bases lay outside the gene matches. As DNA, the CDR3 is TGTGCCAGCAGCTTCCTAGCGGCGCGCACAGATACGCAGTATTTT. Protein: CASSFLAARTDTQYF.

This clonotype was counted a few times. V gene TRBV7-2 combines with J gene TRBJ2-3; D unclear. The V gene's germline CDR1 is SGHTA and CDR2 FQGNSA. The V end was cut by 5 bases, the J end by 5 bases, with 11 bases between. The CDR3 consists of 13 residues. The CDR3 here is CASSLPPGDTQYF. The CDR3 DNA sequence: TGTGCCAGCAGCCTCCCCCCGGGAGATACGCAGTATTTT.

Ten or more counts support this clonotype. This sequence joins TRBV7-2 and TRBJ1-5; 8 nucleotides agree with TRBD1. The germline gives CDR1 SGHTA, CDR2 FQGNSA. The V and J ends lost 5 bases and 7 bases, in that order; junction bases with no gene match: 7. There are 14 residues in the CDR3. The CDR3 sequence: CASSPNRGEQPQHF. The CDR3 coding sequence is TGTGCCAGCAGCCCGAACAGGGGGGAGCAGCCCCAGCATTTT.

This clonotype was detected only a few times. The rearrangement links TRBV4-1 to TRBJ1-5; a weak D match, TRBD1 (6 bases). Germline V CDR1 and CDR2: MGHRA, YSYEKL. Trimming removed 0 bases at V and 5 bases at J, with 8 bases between. The CDR3 runs to 14 residues. The CDR3 reads CASSQDQGYQPQHF. DNA for the CDR3: TGCGCCAGCAGCCAAGATCAGGGGTATCAGCCCCAGCATTTT.

This clonotype was found a few times. CDR3 sequence reads: CASSQGLTLKLFF. As DNA, the CDR3 is TGCGCCAGCAGCCAAGGTCTAACCCTAAAACTGTTTTTT. The chain combines TRBV4-1 with TRBJ1-4; no reliable D call. V lost 1 base to trimming and J lost 10 bases, with 10 bases between them. The CDR3 sequence is 13 residues long. Per the germline V gene, CDR1 is MGHRA and CDR2 is YSYEKL.

The rearrangement uses TRBV29-1 and TRBJ1-1; TRBD1 is a possible D gene (6 bases). There are 15 residues in the CDR3. V shed 5 bases and J shed 1 base, with 17 bases lying between them. Germline V gives CDR1 SQVTM, CDR2 ANQGSEA. The CDR3 DNA sequence: TGCAGCGTTCAGGGGTCCACAAGCGGGAACACTGAAGCTTTCTTT. Protein product: CSVQGSTSGNTEAFF.

This clonotype appeared a few times. This chain joins TRBV7-3 and TRBJ2-2, with TRBD1 matching 7 bases. Per germline, CDR1 SGHTA and CDR2 FQGTGA. Trimming cost V 4 bases and J 5 bases; bases outside gene matches: 7. This CDR3 comprises 15 residues. The CDR3 sequence is CASSSTGVGTGELFF. Here the CDR3 DNA reads TGTGCCAGCAGCTCAACAGGGGTGGGGACCGGGGAGCTGTTTTTT.

V and J are TRBV18 and TRBJ1-1, with D unclear. Germline CDR1 and CDR2: KGHSH and LQKENI. V lost 0 bases and J 3 bases, leaving 11 bases between the germline ends. The CDR3 extends over 15 amino acids. DNA of the CDR3: TGTGCCAGCTCACCACCGAATCTGCCAGACACTGAAGCTTTCTTT. It specifies CASSPPNLPDTEAFF.

This clonotype was recorded many times. The chain employs TRBV20-1 and TRBJ1-1; the D gene is possibly TRBD1 (6 bases). Germline V lookup: CDR1 DFQATT, CDR2 SNEGSKA (reference sequence). The CDR3 has 15 residues. V shed 3 bases and J shed 3 bases, with 17 bases lying between them. Here the CDR3 DNA reads TGCAGTGCTAGTCCCTGGACAGCGGGGTACACTGAAGCTTTCTTT. Amino acid sequence: CSASPWTAGYTEAFF.